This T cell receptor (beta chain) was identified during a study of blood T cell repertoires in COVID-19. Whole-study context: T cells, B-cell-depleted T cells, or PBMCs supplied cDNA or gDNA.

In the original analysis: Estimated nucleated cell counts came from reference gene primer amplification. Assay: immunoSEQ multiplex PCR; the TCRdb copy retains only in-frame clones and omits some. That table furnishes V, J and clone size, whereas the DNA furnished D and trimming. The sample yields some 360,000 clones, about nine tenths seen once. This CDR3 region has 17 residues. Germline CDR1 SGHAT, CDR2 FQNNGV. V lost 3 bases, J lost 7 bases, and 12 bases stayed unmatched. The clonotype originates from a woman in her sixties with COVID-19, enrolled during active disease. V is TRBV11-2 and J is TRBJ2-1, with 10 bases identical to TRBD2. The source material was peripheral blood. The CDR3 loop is CASSFLLLAGKGNEQFF. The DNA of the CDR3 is TGTGCCAGCAGCTTCCTCCTACTAGCGGGAAAAGGGAATGAGCAGTTCTTC. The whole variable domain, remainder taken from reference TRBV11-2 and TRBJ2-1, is EAGVAQSPRYKIIEKRQSVAFWCNPISGHATLYWYQQILGQGPKLLIQFQNNGVVDDSQLPKDRFSAERLKGVDSTLKIQPAKLEDSAVYLCASSFLLLAGKGNEQFFGPGTRLTVL.